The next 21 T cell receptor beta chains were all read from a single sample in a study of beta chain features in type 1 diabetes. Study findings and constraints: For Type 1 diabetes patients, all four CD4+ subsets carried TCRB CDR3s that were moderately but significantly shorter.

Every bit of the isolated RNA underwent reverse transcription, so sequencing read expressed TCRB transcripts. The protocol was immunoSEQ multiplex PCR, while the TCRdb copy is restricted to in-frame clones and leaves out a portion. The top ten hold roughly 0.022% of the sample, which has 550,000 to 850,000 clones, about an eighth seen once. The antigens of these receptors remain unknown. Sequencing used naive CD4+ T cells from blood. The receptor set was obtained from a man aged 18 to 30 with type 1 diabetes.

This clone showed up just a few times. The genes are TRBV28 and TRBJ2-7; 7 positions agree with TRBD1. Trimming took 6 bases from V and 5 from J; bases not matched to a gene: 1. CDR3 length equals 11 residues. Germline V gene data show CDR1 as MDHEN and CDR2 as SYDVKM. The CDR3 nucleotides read TGTGCCAGCAGAGGGGGCCACGAGCAGTACTTC. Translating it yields CASRGGHEQYF. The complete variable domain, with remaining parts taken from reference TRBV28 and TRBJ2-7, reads DVKVTQSSRYLVKRTGEKVFLECVQDMDHENMFWYRQDPGLGLRLIYFSYDVKMKEKGDIPEGYSVSREKKERFSLILESASTNQTSMYLCASRGGHEQYFGPGTRLTVT.

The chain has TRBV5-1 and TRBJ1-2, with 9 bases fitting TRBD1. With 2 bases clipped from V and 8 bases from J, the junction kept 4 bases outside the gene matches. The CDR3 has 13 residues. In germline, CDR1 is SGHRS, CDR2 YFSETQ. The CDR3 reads CASSLQGARGYTF. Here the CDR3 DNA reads TGCGCCAGCAGCTTACAGGGGGCGCGGGGCTACACCTTC.

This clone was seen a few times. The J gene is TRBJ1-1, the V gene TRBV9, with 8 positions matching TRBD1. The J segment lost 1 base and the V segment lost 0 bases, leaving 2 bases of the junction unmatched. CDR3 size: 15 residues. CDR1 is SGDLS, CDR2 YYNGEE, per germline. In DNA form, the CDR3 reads TGTGCCAGCAGCGTAGACGGGACAGGGAACACTGAAGCTTTCTTT. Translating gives CASSVDGTGNTEAFF.

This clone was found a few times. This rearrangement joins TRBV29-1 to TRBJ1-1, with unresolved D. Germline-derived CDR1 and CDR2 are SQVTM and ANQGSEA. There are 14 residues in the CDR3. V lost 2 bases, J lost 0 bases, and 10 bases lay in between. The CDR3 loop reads CSVEHRLMNTEAFF. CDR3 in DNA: TGCAGCGTTGAACACAGACTTATGAACACTGAAGCTTTCTTT.

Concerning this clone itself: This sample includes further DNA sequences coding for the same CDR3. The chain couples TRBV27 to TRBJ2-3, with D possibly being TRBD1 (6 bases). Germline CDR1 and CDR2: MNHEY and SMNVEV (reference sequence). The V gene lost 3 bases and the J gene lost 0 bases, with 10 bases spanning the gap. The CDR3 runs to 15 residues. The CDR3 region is CASSFGQTSTDTQYF. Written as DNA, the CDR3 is TGTGCCAGCAGTTTCGGACAGACTAGCACAGATACGCAGTATTTT.

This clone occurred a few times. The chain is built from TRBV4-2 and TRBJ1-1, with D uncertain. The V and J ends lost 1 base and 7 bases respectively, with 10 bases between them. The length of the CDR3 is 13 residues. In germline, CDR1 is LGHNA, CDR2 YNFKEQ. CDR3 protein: CASSQGRVGEAFF. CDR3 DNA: TGTGCCAGCAGCCAAGGTAGGGTTGGTGAAGCTTTCTTT.

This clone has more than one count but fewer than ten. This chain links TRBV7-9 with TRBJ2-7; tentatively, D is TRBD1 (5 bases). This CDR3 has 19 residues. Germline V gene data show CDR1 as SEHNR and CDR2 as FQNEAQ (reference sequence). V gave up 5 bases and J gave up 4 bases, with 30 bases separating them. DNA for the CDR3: TGTGCCAGCAGCCAAATAACTTTCGACAGCCGAACGCCCAATTACGAGCAGTACTTC. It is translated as CASSQITFDSRTPNYEQYF.

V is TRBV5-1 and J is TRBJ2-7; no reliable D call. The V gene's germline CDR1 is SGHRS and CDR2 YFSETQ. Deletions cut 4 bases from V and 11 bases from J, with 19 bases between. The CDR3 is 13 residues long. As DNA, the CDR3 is TGCGCCAGCAGCCCCGACGGGCGGCGTAGGGAGTACTTC. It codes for CASSPDGRRREYF.

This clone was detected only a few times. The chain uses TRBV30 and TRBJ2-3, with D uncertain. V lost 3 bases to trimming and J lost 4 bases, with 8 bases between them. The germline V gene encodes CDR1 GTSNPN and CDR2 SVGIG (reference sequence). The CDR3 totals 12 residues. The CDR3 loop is CAWRAIADTQYF. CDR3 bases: TGTGCCTGGAGAGCCATCGCAGATACGCAGTATTTT. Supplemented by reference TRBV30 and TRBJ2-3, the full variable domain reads SQTIHQWPATLVQPVGSPLSLECTVEGTSNPNLYWYRQAAGRGLQLLFYSVGIGQISSEVPQNLSASRPQDRQFILSSKKLLLSDSGFYLCAWRAIADTQYFGPGTRLTVL.

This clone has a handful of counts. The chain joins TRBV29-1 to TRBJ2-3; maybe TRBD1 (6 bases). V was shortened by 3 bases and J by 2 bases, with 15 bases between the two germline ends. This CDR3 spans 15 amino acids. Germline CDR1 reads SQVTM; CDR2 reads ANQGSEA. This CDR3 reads CSVDQDSRYTDTQYF. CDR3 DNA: TGCAGCGTTGATCAGGACAGCCGATACACAGATACGCAGTATTTT.

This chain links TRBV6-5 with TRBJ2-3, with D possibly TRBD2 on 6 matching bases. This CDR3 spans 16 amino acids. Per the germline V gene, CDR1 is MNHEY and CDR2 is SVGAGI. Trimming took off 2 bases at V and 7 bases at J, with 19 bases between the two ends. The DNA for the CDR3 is TGTGCCAGCAGTTACGCTTCGGGACTCCCCGGATATACGCAGTATTTT. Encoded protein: CASSYASGLPGYTQYF.

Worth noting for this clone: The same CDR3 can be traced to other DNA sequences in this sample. The CDR3, as DNA: TGTGCCAGCAGCCCTCCGACAGGGAACTATGGCTACACCTTC. This codes for CASSPPTGNYGYTF. V is TRBV28 and J is TRBJ1-2, with 7 bases fitting TRBD1. There are 14 residues in the CDR3. V trimming: 6 bases; J trimming: 2 bases; junction bases outside the gene matches: 6. CDR1 is MDHEN, CDR2 SYDVKM, per germline.

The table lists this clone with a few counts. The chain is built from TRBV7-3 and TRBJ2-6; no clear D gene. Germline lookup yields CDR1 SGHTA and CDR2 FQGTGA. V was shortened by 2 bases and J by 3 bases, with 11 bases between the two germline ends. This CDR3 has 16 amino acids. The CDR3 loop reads CASSLRATIGANVLTF. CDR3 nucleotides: TGTGCCAGCAGCTTACGAGCCACCATTGGGGCCAACGTCCTGACTTTC.

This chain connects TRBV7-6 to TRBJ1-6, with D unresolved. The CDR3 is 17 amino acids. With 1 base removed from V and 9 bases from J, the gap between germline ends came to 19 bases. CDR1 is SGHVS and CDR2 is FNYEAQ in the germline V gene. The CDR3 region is CASSLGSSTSLRSPLHF. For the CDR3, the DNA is TGTGCCAGCAGCTTAGGATCGTCAACCAGCCTACGTTCACCCCTCCACTTT. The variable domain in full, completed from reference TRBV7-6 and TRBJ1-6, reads GAGVSQSPRYKVTKRGQDVALRCDPISGHVSLYWYRQALGQGPEFLTYFNYEAQQDKSGLPNDRFSAERPEGSISTLTIQRTEQRDSAMYRCASSLGSSTSLRSPLHFGNGTRLTVT.

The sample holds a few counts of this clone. CDR3 nucleotides: TGTGCCAGCAGCCAAGCCGGGAACACCGGGGAGCTGTTTTTT. Translated, it gives CASSQAGNTGELFF. The V and J genes are TRBV14 and TRBJ2-2, with D hard to call. Germline lookup yields CDR1 SGHDN and CDR2 FVKESK. The germline V and J ends were trimmed by 1 base and 1 base, with 4 bases remaining between them. The CDR3 sequence is 14 residues long.

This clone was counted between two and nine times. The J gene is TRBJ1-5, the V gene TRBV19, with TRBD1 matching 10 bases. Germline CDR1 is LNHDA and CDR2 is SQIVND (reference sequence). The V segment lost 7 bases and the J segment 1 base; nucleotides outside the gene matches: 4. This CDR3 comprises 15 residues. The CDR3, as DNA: TGTGCCAGTACACCGACAGGGGGCAGCAATCAGCCCCAGCATTTT. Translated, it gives CASTPTGGSNQPQHF.

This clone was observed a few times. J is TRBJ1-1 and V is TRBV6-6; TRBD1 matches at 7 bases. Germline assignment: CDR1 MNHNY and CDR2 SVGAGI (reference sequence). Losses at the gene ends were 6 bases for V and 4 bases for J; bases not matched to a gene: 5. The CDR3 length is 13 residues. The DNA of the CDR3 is TGTGCCAGCAGCCCTGGGACAGCCACTGAAGCTTTCTTT. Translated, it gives CASSPGTATEAFF.

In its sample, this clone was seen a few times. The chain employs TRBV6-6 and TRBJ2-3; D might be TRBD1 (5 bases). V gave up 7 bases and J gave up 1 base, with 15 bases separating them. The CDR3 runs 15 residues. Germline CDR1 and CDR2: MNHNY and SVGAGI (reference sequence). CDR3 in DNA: TGTGCCAGCAAAAGGGGCAGTAAGGGCACAGATACGCAGTATTTT. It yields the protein CASKRGSKGTDTQYF.

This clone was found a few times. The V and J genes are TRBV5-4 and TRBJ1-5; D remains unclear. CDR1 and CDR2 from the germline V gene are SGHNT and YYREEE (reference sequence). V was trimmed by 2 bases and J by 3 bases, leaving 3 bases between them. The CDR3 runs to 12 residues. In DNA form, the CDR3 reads TGTGCCAGCAGCTTTAACAATCAGCCCCAGCATTTT. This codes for CASSFNNQPQHF.

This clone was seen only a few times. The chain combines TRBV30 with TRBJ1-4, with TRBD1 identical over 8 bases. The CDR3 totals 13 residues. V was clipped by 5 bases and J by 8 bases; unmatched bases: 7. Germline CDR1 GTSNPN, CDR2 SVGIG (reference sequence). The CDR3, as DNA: TGTGCCTGGGACGGGACAGGTCAAGAAAAACTGTTTTTT. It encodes CAWDGTGQEKLFF.

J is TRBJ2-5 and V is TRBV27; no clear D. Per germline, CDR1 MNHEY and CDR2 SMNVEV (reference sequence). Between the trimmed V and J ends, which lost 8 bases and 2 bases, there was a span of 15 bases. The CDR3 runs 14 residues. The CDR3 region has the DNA TGTGCCAGCCGACCAGCTGGAAAGCAAGAGACCCAGTACTTC. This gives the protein CASRPAGKQETQYF.